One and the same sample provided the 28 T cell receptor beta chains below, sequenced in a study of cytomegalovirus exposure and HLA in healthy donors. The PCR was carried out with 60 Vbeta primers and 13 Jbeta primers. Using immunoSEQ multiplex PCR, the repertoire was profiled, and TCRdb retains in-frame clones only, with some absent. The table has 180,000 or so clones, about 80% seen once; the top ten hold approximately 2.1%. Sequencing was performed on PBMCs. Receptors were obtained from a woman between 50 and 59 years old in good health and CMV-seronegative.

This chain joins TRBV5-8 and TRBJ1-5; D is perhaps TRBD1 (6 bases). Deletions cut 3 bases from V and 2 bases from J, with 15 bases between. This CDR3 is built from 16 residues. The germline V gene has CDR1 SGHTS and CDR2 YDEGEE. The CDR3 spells CASSSGTGSGNQPQHF. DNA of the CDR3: TGTGCCAGCAGCTCGGGTACAGGGTCGGGCAATCAGCCCCAGCATTTT.

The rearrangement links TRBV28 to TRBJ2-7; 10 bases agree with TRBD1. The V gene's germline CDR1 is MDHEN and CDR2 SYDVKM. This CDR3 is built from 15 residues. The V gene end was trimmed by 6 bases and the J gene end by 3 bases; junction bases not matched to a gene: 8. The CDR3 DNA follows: TGTGCCAGCAGGGGGACCGGGACAGGGGACTACGAGCAGTACTTC. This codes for CASRGTGTGDYEQYF.

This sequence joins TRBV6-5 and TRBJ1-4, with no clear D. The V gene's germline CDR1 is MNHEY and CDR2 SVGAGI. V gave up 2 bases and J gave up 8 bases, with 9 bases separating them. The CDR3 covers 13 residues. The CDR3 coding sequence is TGTGCCAGCAGTTACCGGTTAGAGGAAAAACTGTTTTTT. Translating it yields CASSYRLEEKLFF.

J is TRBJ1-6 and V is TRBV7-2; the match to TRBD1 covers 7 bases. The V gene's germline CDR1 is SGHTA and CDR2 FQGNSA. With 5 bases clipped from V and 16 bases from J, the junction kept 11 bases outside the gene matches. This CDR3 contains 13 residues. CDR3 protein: CASSGRQGLRLHF. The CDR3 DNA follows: TGTGCCAGCAGCGGTCGACAGGGCCTTAGACTCCACTTT. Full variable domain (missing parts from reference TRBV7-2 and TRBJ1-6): GAGVSQSPSNKVTEKGKDVELRCDPISGHTALYWYRQSLGQGLEFLIYFQGNSAPDKSGLPSDRFSAERTGGSVSTLTIQRTQQEDSAVYLCASSGRQGLRLHFGNGTRLTVT.

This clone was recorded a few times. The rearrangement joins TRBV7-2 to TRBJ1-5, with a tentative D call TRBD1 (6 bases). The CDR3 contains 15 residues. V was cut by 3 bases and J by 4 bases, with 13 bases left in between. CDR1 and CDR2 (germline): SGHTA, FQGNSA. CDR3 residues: CASSFGGAPNQPQHF. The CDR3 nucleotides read TGTGCCAGCAGCTTTGGGGGGGCGCCGAATCAGCCCCAGCATTTT.

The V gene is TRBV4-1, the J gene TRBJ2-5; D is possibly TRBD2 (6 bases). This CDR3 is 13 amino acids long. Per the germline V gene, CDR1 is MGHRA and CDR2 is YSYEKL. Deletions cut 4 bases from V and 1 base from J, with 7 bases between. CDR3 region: CASSRGLQETQYF. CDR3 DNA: TGCGCCAGCAGCCGGGGACTCCAAGAGACCCAGTACTTC.

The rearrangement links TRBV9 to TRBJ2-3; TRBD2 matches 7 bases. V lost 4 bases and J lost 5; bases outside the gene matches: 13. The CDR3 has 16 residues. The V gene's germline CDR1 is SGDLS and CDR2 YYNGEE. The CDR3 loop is CASSPGRGLDGDTQYF. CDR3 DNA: TGTGCCAGCAGCCCCGGGCGGGGGTTAGATGGAGATACGCAGTATTTT.

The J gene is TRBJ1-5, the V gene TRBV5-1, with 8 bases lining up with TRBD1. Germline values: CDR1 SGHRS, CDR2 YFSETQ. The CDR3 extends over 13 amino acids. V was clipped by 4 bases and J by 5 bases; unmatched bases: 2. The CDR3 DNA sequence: TGCGCCAGCAGCCAGGGACAGGATCAGCCCCAGCATTTT. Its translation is CASSQGQDQPQHF.

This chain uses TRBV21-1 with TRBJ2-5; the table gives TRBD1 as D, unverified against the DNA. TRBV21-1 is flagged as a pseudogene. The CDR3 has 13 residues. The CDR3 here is CASKDRGAQTQYF. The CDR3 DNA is TGTGCCAGCAAGGACAGGGGAGCGCAGACCCAGTACTTC.

CDR3 protein: CASSQDRGQNTEAFF. The CDR3 nucleotides read TGCGCCAGCAGCCAAGACAGGGGACAGAACACTGAAGCTTTCTTT. This chain links TRBV4-3 with TRBJ1-1, with a weak D call TRBD1 (6 bases). This CDR3 region has 15 residues. V dropped 0 bases and J dropped 1 base, with 9 bases sitting between them. The germline V gene has CDR1 LGHNA and CDR2 YSLEER.

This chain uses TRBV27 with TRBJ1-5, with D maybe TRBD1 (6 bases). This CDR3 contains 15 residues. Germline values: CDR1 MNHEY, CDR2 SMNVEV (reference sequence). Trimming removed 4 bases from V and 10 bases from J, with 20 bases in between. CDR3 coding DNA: TGTGCCAGCAGTTCAATCGGAGGGGGGGCTGGTCCCCAGCATTTT. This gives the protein CASSSIGGGAGPQHF.

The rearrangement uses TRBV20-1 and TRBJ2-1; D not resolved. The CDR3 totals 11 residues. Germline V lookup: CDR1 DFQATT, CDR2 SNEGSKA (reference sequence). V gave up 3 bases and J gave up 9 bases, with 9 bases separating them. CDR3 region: CSASSGTEQFF. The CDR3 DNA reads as TGCAGTGCTAGCAGTGGCACTGAGCAGTTCTTC.

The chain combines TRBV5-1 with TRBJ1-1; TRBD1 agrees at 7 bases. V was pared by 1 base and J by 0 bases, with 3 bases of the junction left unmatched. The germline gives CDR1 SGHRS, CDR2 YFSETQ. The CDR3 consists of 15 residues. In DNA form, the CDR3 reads TGCGCCAGCAGCTTGCCCACAGGGGTGAACACTGAAGCTTTCTTT. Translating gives CASSLPTGVNTEAFF.

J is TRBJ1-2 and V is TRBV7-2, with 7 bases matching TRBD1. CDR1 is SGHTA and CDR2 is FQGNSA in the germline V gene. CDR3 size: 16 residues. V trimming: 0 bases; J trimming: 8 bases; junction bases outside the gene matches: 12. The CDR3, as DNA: TGTGCCAGCAGCTTAGCCAAACCTTCAGGGGGACTGGGCTACACCTTC. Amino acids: CASSLAKPSGGLGYTF.

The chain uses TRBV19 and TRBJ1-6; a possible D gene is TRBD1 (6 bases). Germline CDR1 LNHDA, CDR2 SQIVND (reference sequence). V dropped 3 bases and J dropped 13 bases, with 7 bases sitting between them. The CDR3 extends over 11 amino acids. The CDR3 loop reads CASSIRGPLHF. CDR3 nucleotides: TGTGCCAGTAGTATCAGGGGCCCCCTCCACTTT.

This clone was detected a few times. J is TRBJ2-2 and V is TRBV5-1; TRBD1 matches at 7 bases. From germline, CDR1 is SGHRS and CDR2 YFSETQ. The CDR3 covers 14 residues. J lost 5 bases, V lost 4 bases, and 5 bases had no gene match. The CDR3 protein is CASSQGQQTGELFF. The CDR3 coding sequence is TGCGCCAGCAGCCAGGGACAGCAAACCGGGGAGCTGTTTTTT.

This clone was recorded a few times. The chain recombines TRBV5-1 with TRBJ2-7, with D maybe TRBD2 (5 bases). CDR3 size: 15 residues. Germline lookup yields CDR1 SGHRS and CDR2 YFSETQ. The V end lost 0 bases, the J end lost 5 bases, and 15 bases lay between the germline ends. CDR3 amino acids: CASSLVPRTQNEQYF. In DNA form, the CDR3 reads TGCGCCAGCAGCTTGGTCCCCCGGACTCAGAACGAGCAGTACTTC.

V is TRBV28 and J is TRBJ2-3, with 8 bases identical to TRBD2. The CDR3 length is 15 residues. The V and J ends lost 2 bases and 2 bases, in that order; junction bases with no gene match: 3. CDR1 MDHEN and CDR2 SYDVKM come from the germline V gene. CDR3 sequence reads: CASSLIAGFTDTQYF. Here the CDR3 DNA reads TGTGCCAGCAGTTTAATAGCGGGGTTCACAGATACGCAGTATTTT.

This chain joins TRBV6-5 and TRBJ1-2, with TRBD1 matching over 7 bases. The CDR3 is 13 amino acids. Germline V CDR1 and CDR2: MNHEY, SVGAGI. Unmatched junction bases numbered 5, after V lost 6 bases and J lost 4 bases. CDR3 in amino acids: CASRQGSGYGYTF. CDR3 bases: TGTGCCAGCAGACAGGGGTCCGGCTATGGCTACACCTTC.

The CDR3 nucleotides read TGTGCCAGCACAAGGGACTGGGAGAACACTGAAGCTTTCTTT. Translating gives CASTRDWENTEAFF. The chain uses TRBV6-1 and TRBJ1-1, with TRBD1 as a possible D gene (5 bases). V shed 7 bases and J shed 1 base, with 13 bases lying between them. The CDR3 length is 14 residues. Germline V gives CDR1 MNHNS, CDR2 SASEGT.

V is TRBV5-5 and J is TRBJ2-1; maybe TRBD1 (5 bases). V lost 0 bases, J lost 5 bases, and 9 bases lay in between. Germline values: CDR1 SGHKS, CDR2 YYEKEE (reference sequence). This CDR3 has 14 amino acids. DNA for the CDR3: TGTGCCAGCAGCTTGGGGCAGACAGACAATGAGCAGTTCTTC. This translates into CASSLGQTDNEQFF.

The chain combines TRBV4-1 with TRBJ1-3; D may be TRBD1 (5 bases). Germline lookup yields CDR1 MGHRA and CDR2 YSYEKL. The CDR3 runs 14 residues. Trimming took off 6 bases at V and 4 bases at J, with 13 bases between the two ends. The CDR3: CASSLQGGGNTIYF. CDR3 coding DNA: TGCGCCAGCAGTTTGCAGGGAGGCGGAAACACCATATATTTT.

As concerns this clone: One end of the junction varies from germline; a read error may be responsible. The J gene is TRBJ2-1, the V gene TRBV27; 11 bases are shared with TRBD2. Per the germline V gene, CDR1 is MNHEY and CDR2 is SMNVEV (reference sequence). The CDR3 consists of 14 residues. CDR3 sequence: CASSSNSGSGGALF. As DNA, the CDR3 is TGTGCCAGCAGTTCCAACTCTGGTAGCGGGGGGGCCCTCTTC.

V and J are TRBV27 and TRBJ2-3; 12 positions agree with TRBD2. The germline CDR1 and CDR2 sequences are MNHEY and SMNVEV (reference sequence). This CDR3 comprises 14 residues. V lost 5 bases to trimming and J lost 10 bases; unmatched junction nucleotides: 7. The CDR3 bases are TGTGCCAGCAGTGAACTAGCGGGAGGAAGGCCGCAGTATTTT. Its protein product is CASSELAGGRPQYF.

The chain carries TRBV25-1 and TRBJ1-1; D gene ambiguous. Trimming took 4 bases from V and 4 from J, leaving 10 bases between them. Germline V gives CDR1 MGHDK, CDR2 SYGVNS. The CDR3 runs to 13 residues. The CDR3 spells CASSAIKATEAFF. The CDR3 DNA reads TGTGCCAGCAGTGCTATAAAAGCCACTGAAGCTTTCTTT.

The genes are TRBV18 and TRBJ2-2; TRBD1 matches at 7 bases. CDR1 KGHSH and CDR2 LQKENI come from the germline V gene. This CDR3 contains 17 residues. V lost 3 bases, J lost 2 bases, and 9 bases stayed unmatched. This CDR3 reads CASSPRETGLNTGELFF. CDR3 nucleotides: TGTGCCAGCTCACCCCGCGAGACAGGGTTAAACACCGGGGAGCTGTTTTTT.

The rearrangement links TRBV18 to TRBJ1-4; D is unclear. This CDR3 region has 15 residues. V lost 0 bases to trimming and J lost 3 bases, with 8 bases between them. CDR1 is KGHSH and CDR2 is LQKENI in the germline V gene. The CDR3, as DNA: TGTGCCAGCTCACCACCCTCGCGGCCTAATGAAAAACTGTTTTTT. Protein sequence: CASSPPSRPNEKLFF.

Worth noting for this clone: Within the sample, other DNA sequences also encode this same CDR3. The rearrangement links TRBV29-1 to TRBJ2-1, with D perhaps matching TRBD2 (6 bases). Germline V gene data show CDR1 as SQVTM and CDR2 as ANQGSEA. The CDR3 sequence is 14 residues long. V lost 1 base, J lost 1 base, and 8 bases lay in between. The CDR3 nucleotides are TGCAGCGTTGAAGGAGGGAGGTCCTACAATGAGCAGTTCTTC. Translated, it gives CSVEGGRSYNEQFF.